This T cell receptor (beta chain) derives from a study of blood T cells in healthy people across ages. The CDR3 runs 15 residues. CDR1 MNHEY and CDR2 SVGAGI come from the germline V gene. A few counts support this clonotype. At one of its ends the junction is not consistent with the germline gene, which may arise from a read error. A sample-barcoded 5' primer and a J-beta primer mix were used in a second PCR of about 7 to 12 cycles. From the 5' RACE reads, TCRdb called clonotypes with MiXCR, one entry per CDR3 protein. This repertoire shows about 640,000 distinct CDR3 sequences, under 65% found once; its top ten account for over 30%.

The sample was blood. The gene calls are TRBV6-5 and TRBJ2-7; D possibly uses TRBD1 or TRBD2 (7 bases each). The receptor comes from a man aged 55 to 70 in good health. The CDR3 is CASSYSRGRGNEQYF. The CDR3 DNA reads as TGTGCCAGCAGCTACTCTAGGGGGCGGGGGAACGAGCAGTACTTC.